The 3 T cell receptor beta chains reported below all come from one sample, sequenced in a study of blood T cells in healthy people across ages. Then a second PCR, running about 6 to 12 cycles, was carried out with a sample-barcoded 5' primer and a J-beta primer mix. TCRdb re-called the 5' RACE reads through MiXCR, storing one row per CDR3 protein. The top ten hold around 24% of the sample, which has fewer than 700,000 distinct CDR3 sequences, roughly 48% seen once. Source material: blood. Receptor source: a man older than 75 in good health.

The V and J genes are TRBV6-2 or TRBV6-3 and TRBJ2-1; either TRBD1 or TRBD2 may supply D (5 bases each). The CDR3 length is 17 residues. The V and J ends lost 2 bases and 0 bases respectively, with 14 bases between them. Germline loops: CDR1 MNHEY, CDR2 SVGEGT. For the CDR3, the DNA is TGTGCCAGCAGTTACCCCGGGGCAATCTCCTCCTACAATGAGCAGTTCTTC. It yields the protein CASSYPGAISSYNEQFF.

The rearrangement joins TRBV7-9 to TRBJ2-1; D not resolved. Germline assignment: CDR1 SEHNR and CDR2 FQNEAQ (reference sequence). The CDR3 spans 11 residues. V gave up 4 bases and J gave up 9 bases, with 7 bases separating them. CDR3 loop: CASSSMAEQFF. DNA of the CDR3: TGTGCCAGCAGCTCTATGGCTGAGCAGTTCTTC.

The CDR3 is CASSRRDRGNEQFF. In DNA form, the CDR3 reads TGTGCCAGCAGTCGACGGGACCGTGGCAATGAGCAGTTCTTC. This chain uses TRBV7-3 with TRBJ2-1; possibly TRBD1 or TRBD2 for D (5 bases each). The V gene's germline CDR1 is SGHTA and CDR2 FQGTGA. The CDR3 extends over 14 amino acids. V shed 6 bases and J shed 6 bases, with 15 bases lying between them.